Listed below are T cell receptor beta chains from one sample, sequenced in a study of blood T cell repertoires in COVID-19. Using immunoSEQ multiplex PCR, the repertoire was profiled, and TCRdb retains in-frame clones only, with some absent. Altogether some 150,000 clones are present, more than 80% being singletons, with the ten largest covering around 3.3%. The sequencing sample was made of peripheral blood. These receptors came from a woman aged 55-69 years with active COVID-19. CDR3s include the opening cysteine and the closing phenylalanine or tryptophan. D genes are given only for firm matches. The size field is filled for only some rows; it gives once, few, many or a size class.

v_call	clone_size	j_call	d_call	cdr3_aa	cdr3_nt
TRBV5-1	NA	TRBJ1-4	TRBD1	CASSSTGGGEKLFF	TGCGCCAGCAGCTCGACAGGGGGCGGTGAAAAACTGTTTTTT
TRBV9	NA	TRBJ2-3	NA	CASTGLRTDTQYF	TGTGCCAGCACCGGACTCCGCACAGATACGCAGTATTTT
TRBV30	NA	TRBJ2-5	NA	CAWSVRTYETQYF	TGTGCCTGGAGTGTACGAACTTACGAGACCCAGTACTTC
TRBV4-2	NA	TRBJ2-3	NA	CASSQVRGGTDTATQYF	TGTGCCAGCAGCCAAGTGAGAGGCGGGACTGATACAGCTACGCAGTATTTT
TRBV28	NA	TRBJ2-3	TRBD2	CASSMLEAGATDTQYF	TGTGCCAGCAGTATGCTAGAAGCGGGAGCGACAGATACGCAGTATTTT
TRBV18	NA	TRBJ1-4	NA	CASSPTESPKEKLFF	TGTGCCAGCTCACCGACGGAGAGCCCGAAAGAAAAACTGTTTTTT
TRBV28	few	TRBJ1-2	TRBD1	CASITQGTGGGYTF	TGTGCCAGCATCACGCAGGGGACAGGGGGTGGCTACACCTTC
TRBV28	NA	TRBJ2-1	NA	CASRTTGSALYNEQFF	TGTGCCAGCAGAACGACCGGGAGCGCACTCTACAATGAGCAGTTCTTC
TRBV27	NA	TRBJ2-7	TRBD2	CASSLSGYLAGAPGEQYF	TGTGCCAGCAGTTTATCAGGGTATTTAGCGGGGGCACCCGGGGAGCAGTACTTC
TRBV5-5	NA	TRBJ1-2	TRBD1	CASSLSYNRGDGYTF	TGTGCCAGCAGCTTGTCCTACAACAGGGGGGATGGCTACACCTTC
TRBV7-9	NA	TRBJ1-1	NA	CASQREADTEAFF	TGTGCCAGTCAAAGGGAGGCGGACACTGAAGCTTTCTTT
TRBV28	NA	TRBJ2-3	TRBD2	CASRGLGVDTQYF	TGTGCCAGCAGGGGACTAGGGGTTGATACGCAGTATTTT
TRBV3-1/TRBV3-2	NA	TRBJ1-5	NA	CASSQWGGSNQPQHF	TGTGCCAGCAGCCAATGGGGGGGCAGCAATCAGCCCCAGCATTTT
TRBV28	NA	TRBJ2-3	NA	CATTGGTTQYF	TGTGCCACCACCGGCGGGACTACGCAGTATTTT
TRBV6-5	NA	TRBJ1-2	NA	CASTLGDPDLYGYTF	TGTGCCAGCACACTGGGAGATCCTGACCTCTATGGCTACACCTTC
TRBV12-2	NA	TRBJ2-4	NA	CASRLQDSRSLAKNIQYF	TGTGCAAGTCGCTTACAGGACAGCCGGTCGCTAGCCAAAAACATTCAGTACTTC
TRBV3-1/TRBV3-2	NA	TRBJ2-7	NA	CASAWASCPSYEQYF	TGTGCCAGTGCGTGGGCGTCCTGTCCCTCCTACGAGCAGTACTTC
TRBV25-1	NA	TRBJ1-3	NA	CASSPSGNTIYF	TGTGCCAGCAGTCCATCTGGAAACACCATATATTTT
TRBV6-5	NA	TRBJ2-1	NA	CASSYSLAFYEQFF	TGTGCCAGCAGTTACTCCCTCGCGTTCTATGAGCAGTTCTTC
TRBV27	NA	TRBJ1-4	NA	CASSPPRVQDEKLFF	TGTGCCAGCAGTCCCCCGAGGGTGCAGGATGAAAAACTGTTTTTT
TRBV7-2	NA	TRBJ2-4	TRBD1	CASSRDRAGAKNIQYF	TGTGCCAGCAGCCGGGACAGGGCCGGGGCCAAAAACATTCAGTACTTC
TRBV18	NA	TRBJ2-2	NA	CASSPVTLGVSGELFF	TGTGCCAGCTCACCAGTAACTCTAGGGGTATCCGGGGAGCTGTTTTTT
TRBV7-2	NA	TRBJ1-4	NA	CASQAGGNEKLFF	TGTGCCAGCCAAGCGGGGGGAAACGAAAAACTGTTTTTT
TRBV6-5	NA	TRBJ2-3	NA	CASTFRSPPDTQYF	TGTGCCAGCACCTTTCGTAGCCCGCCAGATACGCAGTATTTT
TRBV2	NA	TRBJ2-5	TRBD1	CASQQGVQETQYF	TGTGCCAGCCAACAGGGGGTGCAAGAGACCCAGTACTTC
TRBV5-1	NA	TRBJ1-2	NA	CASSFPGDGYTF	TGCGCCAGCAGCTTCCCCGGGGATGGCTACACCTTC
TRBV19	NA	TRBJ2-7	TRBD1	CASSQGASYEQYF	TGTGCCAGTAGCCAGGGGGCCTCCTACGAGCAGTACTTC
TRBV28	NA	TRBJ1-1	NA	CASNLGLANTEAFF	TGTGCCAGCAACCTGGGACTAGCGAACACTGAAGCTTTCTTT
TRBV7-8	NA	TRBJ2-2	TRBD1	CASSLRGLDTGELFF	TGTGCCAGCAGCCTCAGGGGGCTGGACACCGGGGAGCTGTTTTTT
TRBV7-9	NA	TRBJ2-2	NA	CATHGESNTGELFF	TGTGCCACCCATGGGGAGTCGAACACCGGGGAGCTGTTTTTT
TRBV7-2	NA	TRBJ1-6	NA	CASSQANSPLHF	TGTGCCAGCAGTCAGGCTAATTCACCCCTCCACTTT